A selection of T cell receptor beta chains follows, all from one sample in a study of molecular identifiers for immune sequencing clone quantification. TCRdb re-analysed the PCR reads in MiXCR, keeping a single row per CDR3 protein. The data show some 650,000 distinct CDR3 sequences, just under 20% seen once. Material for sequencing was naive CD8+ T cells from blood, with Jurkat cell RNA spiked in. These receptors were taken from a human donor in good health. Some libraries in this study had Jurkat cell RNA spiked in. CDR3s include the opening cysteine and the closing phenylalanine or tryptophan. The order of the fields is CDR3 length, clone size, D gene, J gene, V gene, CDR3 protein, CDR3 DNA. The D gene is left open where the match is weak. Size is omitted from some rows. Given values are once, few, many or a class for expanded clones.

len: 15; abundance: NA; d_gene: TRBD1; j_gene: TRBJ2-2; v_gene: TRBV5-3; CDR3aa: CASNLETGGTGELFF; CDR3nt: TGTGCCAGCAACTTAGAGACAGGGGGCACCGGGGAGCTGTTTTTT
len: 17; abundance: NA; d_gene: NA; j_gene: TRBJ2-5; v_gene: TRBV4-1; CDR3aa: CASSQGPGEGAGETQCF; CDR3nt: TGCGCCAGCAGCCAAGGCCCAGGGGAGGGGGCAGGAGAGACCCAGTGCTTC
len: 18; abundance: many; d_gene: NA; j_gene: TRBJ1-5; v_gene: TRBV27; CDR3aa: CASSLYDIRTDSNQPQHF; CDR3nt: TGTGCCAGCAGTTTATACGACATAAGGACAGATAGCAATCAGCCCCAGCATTTT
len: 15; abundance: many; d_gene: NA; j_gene: TRBJ2-3; v_gene: TRBV7-9; CDR3aa: CASSLVESSTDTQYF; CDR3nt: TGTGCCAGCAGCTTAGTAGAGAGTAGCACAGATACGCAGTATTTT
len: 16; abundance: many; d_gene: NA; j_gene: TRBJ1-5; v_gene: TRBV20-1; CDR3aa: CSARELQGVGNQPQHF; CDR3nt: TGCAGTGCTAGAGAATTGCAGGGTGTGGGCAATCAGCCCCAGCATTTT
len: 13; abundance: many; d_gene: NA; j_gene: TRBJ2-7; v_gene: TRBV6-2/TRBV6-3; CDR3aa: CASSHTGLSEQYF; CDR3nt: TGTGCCAGCAGTCACACAGGGCTGAGTGAGCAGTACTTC
len: 17; abundance: NA; d_gene: NA; j_gene: TRBJ2-2; v_gene: TRBV12-3/TRBV12-4; CDR3aa: CASSSGLVLRLTGELFF; CDR3nt: TGTGCCAGCAGTTCCGGACTGGTCTTACGACTCACCGGGGAGCTGTTTTTT
len: 14; abundance: few; d_gene: NA; j_gene: TRBJ2-5; v_gene: TRBV6-5; CDR3aa: CASSYSSGWETQYF; CDR3nt: TGTGCCAGCAGTTACTCGAGCGGGTGGGAGACCCAGTACTTC
len: 10; abundance: NA; d_gene: NA; j_gene: TRBJ1-2; v_gene: TRBV10-2; CDR3aa: CACFSQGYTF; CDR3nt: TGCGCCTGCTTCTCACAGGGATACACCTTC
len: 15; abundance: many; d_gene: NA; j_gene: TRBJ2-1; v_gene: TRBV2; CDR3aa: CASSEAPRLPNEQFF; CDR3nt: TGTGCCAGCAGTGAAGCGCCCAGGCTACCGAATGAGCAGTTCTTC
len: 13; abundance: many; d_gene: TRBD1; j_gene: TRBJ2-7; v_gene: TRBV20-1; CDR3aa: CSARDGTAYEQYF; CDR3nt: TGCAGTGCTAGAGATGGGACAGCCTACGAGCAGTACTTC
len: 13; abundance: many; d_gene: NA; j_gene: TRBJ1-5; v_gene: TRBV27; CDR3aa: CASSLAAGQPQHF; CDR3nt: TGTGCCAGCAGTTTAGCAGCGGGCCAGCCCCAGCATTTT
len: 17; abundance: many; d_gene: TRBD2; j_gene: TRBJ2-7; v_gene: TRBV27; CDR3aa: CASSLMGLAGGAYEQYF; CDR3nt: TGTGCCAGCAGTTTAATGGGACTAGCGGGAGGGGCATACGAGCAGTACTTC
len: 16; abundance: many; d_gene: TRBD2; j_gene: TRBJ2-3; v_gene: TRBV28; CDR3aa: CASSPLAGEDMDTQYF; CDR3nt: TGTGCCAGCAGTCCCCTAGCGGGGGAGGACATGGATACGCAGTATTTT
len: 17; abundance: NA; d_gene: TRBD1; j_gene: TRBJ2-7; v_gene: TRBV18; CDR3aa: CASSPPAGTGPAYEQYF; CDR3nt: TGTGCCAGCTCACCCCCCGCTGGGACAGGGCCAGCCTACGAGCAGTACTTC
len: 16; abundance: NA; d_gene: TRBD2; j_gene: TRBJ2-5; v_gene: TRBV19; CDR3aa: CASRVVPGGSVETQYF; CDR3nt: TGTGCCAGTCGCGTTGTTCCGGGCGGGAGTGTGGAGACCCAGTACTTC
len: 14; abundance: many; d_gene: NA; j_gene: TRBJ2-2; v_gene: TRBV28; CDR3aa: CASRTSGDPMELFF; CDR3nt: TGTGCCAGCAGGACTTCAGGCGATCCCATGGAGCTGTTTTTT
len: 12; abundance: many; d_gene: NA; j_gene: TRBJ2-7; v_gene: TRBV3-1; CDR3aa: CASSQPGVEQYF; CDR3nt: TGTGCCAGCAGCCAACCAGGGGTAGAGCAGTACTTC